This note documents a single T cell receptor (beta chain) sequence. J was trimmed by 6 bases and V by 1 base; bases with no gene match: 9. Germline CDR1 SGHRS, CDR2 YFSETQ. This CDR3 region has 16 residues. The sample belongs to a study of T cells in tumors after PD-1 blockade. Sequencing was performed with immunoSEQ multiplex PCR; in TCRdb, only in-frame clones are kept and a portion is missing. The sample has tens of thousands of clones, around 80% seen once. The TCR sequence derives from a human donor with basal cell carcinoma. The chain couples TRBV5-1 to TRBJ2-2, with TRBD2 identical over 7 bases. The sequences come from PBMCs, collected before anti-PD-1 treatment. The CDR3 spells CASSLLRRGTAGELFF. DNA of the CDR3: TGCGCCAGCAGCTTGTTGCGGCGGGGGACTGCCGGGGAGCTGTTTTTT.